What follows describes a single T cell receptor beta chain. Its antigen is not identified. It was with 60 Vbeta and 13 Jbeta primers that the PCR ran. Sequenced by immunoSEQ multiplex PCR; TCRdb stores in-frame clones only, minus some. Among under 100,000 clones, approximately 81% were seen once, and the ten largest hold around 4.2%. This sample is drawn from a study of cytomegalovirus exposure and HLA in healthy donors. Overall study context: Researchers previously reported finding 90 million to 130 million unique TCR beta sequences from some 180 million T cells. Regarding the study as a whole: For TCR beta chains, V- and J-gene trimming was later linked to a missense DCLRE1C variant.

The CDR3 has 12 residues. Germline CDR1 SGHRS, CDR2 YFSETQ. Trimming removed 0 bases at V and 4 bases at J, with 5 bases between. The receptor's source is a woman aged 70-85 years in good health and CMV-seropositive. Sample: PBMCs. This chain uses TRBV5-1 with TRBJ2-7; D remains ambiguous. Written as DNA, the CDR3 is TGCGCCAGCAGCTTGGACCTATACGAGCAGTACTTC. It specifies CASSLDLYEQYF.